Listed below are T cell receptor beta chains from one sample, sequenced in a study of blood T cell repertoires in COVID-19. Sequencing used immunoSEQ multiplex PCR; TCRdb keeps in-frame clones, though not all of them. Here the sample spans 60,000 or so clones, roughly 74% being singletons. What was sequenced was peripheral blood. These receptors were collected from a woman over 75 with acute or convalescent COVID-19. Both conserved end residues are part of each CDR3.

len	v_gene	j_gene	CDR3aa
18	TRBV24-1	TRBJ2-5	CATSDRTRLAGDQETQYF
13	TRBV25-1	TRBJ1-2	CASSEFGRSGYTF
14	TRBV5-5	TRBJ2-5	CASSMDPGDETQYF
17	TRBV28	TRBJ2-7	CASSSRDRAFQSYEQYF
14	TRBV7-2	TRBJ1-1	CASSLSGGGTEAFF
14	TRBV15	TRBJ2-5	CATSGQGLQETQYF
16	TRBV5-1	TRBJ2-5	CASSLIIGGSSETQYF
14	TRBV21-1	TRBJ2-5	CASSNLQVRETQYF
13	TRBV5-1	TRBJ2-7	CASSFGQTGEQYF
15	TRBV7-9	TRBJ2-3	CASSISGTRADTQYF
14	TRBV2	TRBJ2-7	CASSESSGAYEQYF
15	TRBV5-1	TRBJ2-3	CASSLALLGTDTQYF
13	TRBV7-9	TRBJ2-5	CASSSTLEETQYF
13	TRBV6-5	TRBJ1-6	CASSRQVGSPLHF